This entry features one TCR beta chain sequence. Antigen specificity is unknown. Selected positively for CCR7 and CD45RO-negative, naive CD8 cells excluded terminally differentiated effector memory CD45RA+ cells. Caucasian adults living in Nashville, Tennessee, provided all samples. This sample stems from a study of shared clonotypes between healthy human individuals. Study observations and caveats: Generation probabilities of non-shared clonotypes were lower (relative to those shared by all four donors). Only blood was sampled, and tissue TCR repertoires likely differ from blood ones.

The input for sorted-subset replicate PCRs was around 210 ng DNA, around 27,000 T cell genomes. Repertoires were generated with immunoSEQ multiplex PCR, while TCRdb's copy carries only in-frame clones and drops some. The table has 1.5 million to 2.5 million clones, just under 95% seen once. Germline CDR1 SEHNR, CDR2 FQNEAQ (reference sequence). There are 15 residues in the CDR3. V lost 1 base, J lost 1 base, and 11 bases lay in between. The chain joins TRBV7-9 to TRBJ2-7; tentative D call: TRBD1 (5 bases). The sequenced sample was naive CD8+ T cells sorted from blood. This clonotype was sampled from a man aged 18 to 30 in good health. This CDR3 reads CASSLVGPNSYEQYF. Here the CDR3 DNA reads TGTGCCAGCAGCTTAGTGGGGCCGAATTCCTACGAGCAGTACTTC.